This T cell receptor beta chain is from a study of spatial heterogeneity in lung cancer. Study information: When follow-up PBMC samples existed, they were sequenced (at a median of roughly 2 years after resection). Compared with alpha-chain sequences, beta-chain sequences were consistently detected in greater numbers.

This clonotype was seen repeatedly, ten times or more. Each CDR3 protein is one row after TCRdb ran MiXCR on the 5' RACE reads. This table has about 70,000 distinct CDR3 sequences, approximately 8.9% appearing once. Indicated time point: blood at routine non-recurrence follow-up after resection. This CDR3 is built from 15 residues. Trimming stripped 3 bases from V and 0 bases from J, with 12 bases between. Germline V gene data show CDR1 as GTSNPN and CDR2 as SVGIG (reference sequence). The receptor's source is a female donor with early-stage non-small cell lung cancer. This chain links TRBV30 with TRBJ1-5, with D possibly TRBD1 on 5 matching bases. The sample consisted of PBMCs, taken at follow-up. CDR3 DNA sequence: TGTGCCTGGAGAAGGGGCACGGGTAGCAATCAGCCCCAGCATTTT. Its translation is CAWRRGTGSNQPQHF.